Included here is one TCR beta chain sequence, with context. Antigen unknown. The CDR3 consists of 13 residues. Germline CDR1 is SNHLY and CDR2 is FYNNEI. Deletions cut 4 bases from V and 6 bases from J, with 11 bases between. These data belong to a study of Ad26.COV2.S vaccination and SARS-CoV-2 variants. Findings of the study overall: Breadth, reportedly substantial, characterized the spike-specific CD8+ and CD4+ T cell responses after vaccination.

Sequencing was performed with immunoSEQ multiplex PCR; in TCRdb, only in-frame clones are kept and a portion is missing. Counted here are around 300,000 clones, approximately 86% occurring once; the ten biggest clones make up around 11%. The treatment: some 19 received Ad26.COV2.S at low or high dose, single or two shots; about 5 received placebo; per-sample allocation not given. Following the first vaccine or placebo injection, samples were taken on day 63. This chain links TRBV2 with TRBJ2-3; D is uncertain. The source was peripheral blood, collected in a trial of Ad26.COV2.S vaccine versus placebo. The source is a person between 18 and 59 years old who received the Ad26.COV2.S COVID-19 vaccine or a placebo. The CDR3 DNA reads as TGTGCCAGCAGTGTTGCAACCGTGGATACGCAGTATTTT. Translated, it gives CASSVATVDTQYF. The full variable domain, completed using reference TRBV2 and TRBJ2-3, is EPEVTQTPSHQVTQMGQEVILRCVPISNHLYFYWYRQILGQKVEFLVSFYNNEISEKSEIFDDQFSVERPDGSNFTLKIRSTKLEDSAMYFCASSVATVDTQYFGPGTRLTVL.